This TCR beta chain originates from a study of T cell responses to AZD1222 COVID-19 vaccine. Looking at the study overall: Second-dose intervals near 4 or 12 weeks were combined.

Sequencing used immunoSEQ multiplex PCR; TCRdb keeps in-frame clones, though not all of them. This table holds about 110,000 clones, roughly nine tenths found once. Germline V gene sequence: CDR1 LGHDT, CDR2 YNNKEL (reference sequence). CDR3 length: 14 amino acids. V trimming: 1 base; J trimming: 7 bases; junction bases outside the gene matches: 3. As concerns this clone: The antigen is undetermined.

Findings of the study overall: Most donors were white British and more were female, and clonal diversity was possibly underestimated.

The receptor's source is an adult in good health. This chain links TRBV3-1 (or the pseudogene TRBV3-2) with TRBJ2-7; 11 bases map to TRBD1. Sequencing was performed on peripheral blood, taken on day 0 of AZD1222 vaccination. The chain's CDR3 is CASSQAGTGGEQYF. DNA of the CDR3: TGTGCCAGCAGCCAAGCTGGGACAGGGGGGGAGCAGTACTTC.